The rows below give T cell receptor beta chains drawn from one sample of a study of T-cell reconstitution after alpha-beta-depleted transplantation in children. MiXCR was run by TCRdb on the PCR reads, yielding one entry per CDR3 protein. The sample records about 980,000 distinct CDR3 sequences, about 26% being singletons. The sample here was PBMCs, mostly from graft donor cells, taken 360 days after TCRalphabeta/CD19-depleted stem cell transplant. The source is a boy in the first two years of life who had a stem cell transplant for SCID, so the T cells may come from the graft donor. The CDR3 runs from the conserved cysteine through the conserved F or W. Fields, in order: CDR3 DNA, CDR3 protein, V gene, D gene, clone size, J gene. The D gene is left open where the match is weak. Clone size is given for some rows only: seen once, a few or many times, or a class if the clone is expanded.

TGCGCCAGCAGCAAACAGGGGGCGGCGTCCTACGAGCAGTACTTC	CASSKQGAASYEQYF	TRBV5-1	TRBD1	-	TRBJ2-7
TGTGCCAGCAGCTGGAGCGGTCGCACAGATACGCAGTATTTT	CASSWSGRTDTQYF	TRBV7-2	-	-	TRBJ2-3
TGTGCCAGCAGCTGGGGGCTGGACAGCCCCACAGATACGCAGTATTTT	CASSWGLDSPTDTQYF	TRBV5-4	-	few	TRBJ2-3
TGTGCCAGCGGCACCTTAACGGACACTGAAGCTTTCTTT	CASGTLTDTEAFF	TRBV7-2	-	-	TRBJ1-1
TGTGCCAGCAGCCGTGCGCGGGGCTGGAATACGCAGTATTTT	CASSRARGWNTQYF	TRBV6-1	-	-	TRBJ2-3
TGTGCCAGCAGCCTCTTCGAGGGAAACACCATATATTTT	CASSLFEGNTIYF	TRBV6-1	-	-	TRBJ1-3
TGCAGTGCTAGGGCCTCAAGCAATGAGCAGTTCTTC	CSARASSNEQFF	TRBV20-1	-	few	TRBJ2-1
TGTGCCAGCAGCTTAAATCAGGATGAGCAGTTCTTC	CASSLNQDEQFF	TRBV7-8	-	few	TRBJ2-1
TGTGCCAGCAGTGAAAGGGGGCTACGGGCTACGCAGTATTTT	CASSERGLRATQYF	TRBV2	TRBD1	-	TRBJ2-3
TGCGCCAGCAGCCCGGGGACTAGCGGGGACCTCTACGAGCAGTACTTC	CASSPGTSGDLYEQYF	TRBV5-1	TRBD2	-	TRBJ2-7
TGCGCCAGCAGCCTATACAATCCGGGCACAGATACGCAGTATTTT	CASSLYNPGTDTQYF	TRBV5-1	-	few	TRBJ2-3
TGTGCCAGCAAGGCCGACGCCCAGCCCCAGCATTTT	CASKADAQPQHF	TRBV2	-	few	TRBJ1-5
TGCAGTGCTAGAGACTCGACTAGCGGGGGGTCCAACACCGGGGAGCTGTTTTTT	CSARDSTSGGSNTGELFF	TRBV20-1	TRBD2	-	TRBJ2-2
TGTGCCACCAGCAGAGATGGGCAGGGCCCAAGCTCCTACGAGCAGTACTTC	CATSRDGQGPSSYEQYF	TRBV15	-	-	TRBJ2-7
TGTGCCAGCAGTTTGACCCCGGATGAAAAACTGTTTTTT	CASSLTPDEKLFF	TRBV12-3/TRBV12-4	-	few	TRBJ1-4
TGCAGTGCTAGTCGGGACAGCAACACTGAAGCTTTCTTT	CSASRDSNTEAFF	TRBV20-1	TRBD1	-	TRBJ1-1
TGTGCCAGCAGCTCGGTAGAAGGGCCAGATACGCAGTATTTT	CASSSVEGPDTQYF	TRBV5-5	-	few	TRBJ2-3
TGTGCCAGCAGTCACTCGACAGGGCAGTTCTTC	CASSHSTGQFF	TRBV28	-	-	TRBJ2-1
TGTGCCAGCAGTTTATGGGGGCTAAAGAATGAGCAGTTCTTC	CASSLWGLKNEQFF	TRBV12-3/TRBV12-4	-	-	TRBJ2-1
TGTGCCAGCAGCTTAACGGCTCGGACGGGCCAAGAGACCCAGTACTTC	CASSLTARTGQETQYF	TRBV7-3	-	-	TRBJ2-5
TGTGCCAGCAGTGAATTAGGAGGGGCCTATGGCTACACCTTC	CASSELGGAYGYTF	TRBV25-1	-	once	TRBJ1-2
TGCGCCAGCAGCCAAGATTTTGACGGACTCGACTATGGCTACACCTTC	CASSQDFDGLDYGYTF	TRBV4-3	-	few	TRBJ1-2
TGTGCCAGCAGCCGATATGAGGGGAAAAGGTCTGAAGCTTTCTTT	CASSRYEGKRSEAFF	TRBV14	-	once	TRBJ1-1
TGTGCCAGTTCGGCCCTAGCGGGGGTTTACGAGCAGTACTTC	CASSALAGVYEQYF	TRBV19	TRBD2	-	TRBJ2-7
TGCGCCAGCAGCTTGGTATCAAAGTTCTACAATGAGCAGTTCTTC	CASSLVSKFYNEQFF	TRBV5-1	-	few	TRBJ2-1
TGTGCCAGCAGCGTAGTCCTCACTAGTGACGGTACAGATACGCAGTATTTT	CASSVVLTSDGTDTQYF	TRBV9	-	once	TRBJ2-3
TGTGCCAGCAGTTATGATGGGTACCAAGAGACCCAGTACTTC	CASSYDGYQETQYF	TRBV6-2/TRBV6-3	-	-	TRBJ2-5
TGCAGCGTTGAACTTTACTCCACGGTGGGAAAGACCCAGTACTTC	CSVELYSTVGKTQYF	TRBV29-1	-	-	TRBJ2-5
TGTGCCAGCAGCTATCACCGGGACAGGTACAATGAGCAGTTCTTC	CASSYHRDRYNEQFF	TRBV27	TRBD1	-	TRBJ2-1
TGTGCCAGCAGCCAAGAAGCGCGACAGCTTCGCCACGAGCAGTACTTC	CASSQEARQLRHEQYF	TRBV4-2	-	few	TRBJ2-7
TGTGCCAGCAGGAAACAGGGGTCCGATGAGCAGTTCTTC	CASRKQGSDEQFF	TRBV7-8	TRBD1	-	TRBJ2-1
TGCGCCAGCAGCCAAGATCCGGGACTACTTAATGAGCAGTTCTTC	CASSQDPGLLNEQFF	TRBV5-1	TRBD2	-	TRBJ2-1
TGTGCCAGCAGCGGACTAGCGGGGCCAAGCGGTGAGCAGTTCTTC	CASSGLAGPSGEQFF	TRBV7-9	TRBD2	once	TRBJ2-1
TGCGCCAGCAGCTTGGGAGGTAAGCTCTCCTACGAGCAGTACTTC	CASSLGGKLSYEQYF	TRBV5-1	-	-	TRBJ2-7
TGTGCCAGCAGGGGGGCGGGGCAAGATACGCAGTATTTT	CASRGAGQDTQYF	TRBV5-6	-	few	TRBJ2-3
TGCAGTGCTAGGGTTGGACCATCGACCGGGGAGCTGTTTTTT	CSARVGPSTGELFF	TRBV20-1	-	-	TRBJ2-2
TGCAGCGGGGGGAGGGACACTGAAGCTTTCTTT	CSGGRDTEAFF	TRBV29-1	-	few	TRBJ1-1
TGTGCCACCAGCGCTCACAGCACAGATACGCAGTATTTT	CATSAHSTDTQYF	TRBV15	-	-	TRBJ2-3
TGTGCCAGCAGTCTATACCAGGGGGCCCACGAGCAGTACTTC	CASSLYQGAHEQYF	TRBV27	TRBD1	-	TRBJ2-7
TGTGCCAGCAGCTCTCCCCCATTTACCAACACTGAAGCTTTCTTT	CASSSPPFTNTEAFF	TRBV11-2	-	few	TRBJ1-1